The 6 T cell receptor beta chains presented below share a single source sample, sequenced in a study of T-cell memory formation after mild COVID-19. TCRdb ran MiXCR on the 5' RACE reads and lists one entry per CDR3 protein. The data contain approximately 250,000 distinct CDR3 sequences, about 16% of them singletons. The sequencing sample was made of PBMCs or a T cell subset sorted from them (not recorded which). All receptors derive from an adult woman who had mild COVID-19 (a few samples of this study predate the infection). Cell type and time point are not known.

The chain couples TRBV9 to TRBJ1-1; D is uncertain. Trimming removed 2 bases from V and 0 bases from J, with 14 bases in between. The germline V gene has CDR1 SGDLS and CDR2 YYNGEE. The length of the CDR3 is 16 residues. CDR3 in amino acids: CASSVEGGYMNTEAFF. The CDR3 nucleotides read TGTGCCAGCAGCGTCGAAGGAGGATACATGAACACTGAAGCTTTCTTT.

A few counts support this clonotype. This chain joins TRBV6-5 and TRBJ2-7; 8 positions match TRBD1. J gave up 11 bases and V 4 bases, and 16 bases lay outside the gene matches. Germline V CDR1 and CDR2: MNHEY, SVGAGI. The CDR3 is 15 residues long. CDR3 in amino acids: CASSSGTGTVAMEYF. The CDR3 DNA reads TGTGCCAGCAGTTCCGGGACAGGTACCGTAGCTATGGAGTACTTC.

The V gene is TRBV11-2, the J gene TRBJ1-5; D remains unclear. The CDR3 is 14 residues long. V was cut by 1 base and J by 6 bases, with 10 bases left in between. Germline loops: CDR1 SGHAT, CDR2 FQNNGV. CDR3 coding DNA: TGTGCCAGCAGCTTAGGGTTATCCGGTCAGCCCCAGCATTTT. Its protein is CASSLGLSGQPQHF.

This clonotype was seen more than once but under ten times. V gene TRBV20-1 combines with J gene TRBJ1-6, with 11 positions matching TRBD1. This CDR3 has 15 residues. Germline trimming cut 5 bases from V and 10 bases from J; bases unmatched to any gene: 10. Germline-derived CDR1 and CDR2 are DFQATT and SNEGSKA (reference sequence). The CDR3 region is CSADPGTGGRSPLHF. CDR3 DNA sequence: TGCAGTGCTGACCCCGGGACAGGGGGAAGATCACCCCTCCACTTT.

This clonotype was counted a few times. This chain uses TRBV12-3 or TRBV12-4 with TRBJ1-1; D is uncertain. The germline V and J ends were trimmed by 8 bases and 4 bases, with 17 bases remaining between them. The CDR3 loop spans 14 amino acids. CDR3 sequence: CASRTIVSTTEAFF. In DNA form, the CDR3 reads TGTGCCAGCCGAACAATCGTTAGTACCACTGAAGCTTTCTTT.

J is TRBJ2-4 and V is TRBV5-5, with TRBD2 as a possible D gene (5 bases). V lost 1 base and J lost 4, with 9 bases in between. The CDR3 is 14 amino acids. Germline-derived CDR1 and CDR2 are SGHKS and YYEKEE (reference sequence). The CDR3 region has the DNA TGTGCCAGCAGCTTGTTAGCGCTAAAAAACATTCAGTACTTC. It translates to CASSLLALKNIQYF.